Following are 24 T cell receptor beta chains from one sample sequenced in a study of blood T cell repertoires in COVID-19. TCRdb's copy holds only in-frame clones and misses some; the assay was immunoSEQ multiplex PCR. The table has about 200,000 clones, roughly 89% seen once; the top ten hold approximately 2.5%. The material sequenced was PBMCs or T cells enriched from blood (not recorded which). The receptors stem from a woman between 35 and 50 years old with acute COVID-19.

V gene TRBV7-9 combines with J gene TRBJ1-6, with D possibly TRBD1 on 6 matching bases. Germline values: CDR1 SEHNR, CDR2 FQNEAQ (reference sequence). V lost 7 bases and J 10 bases, leaving 14 bases between the germline ends. The CDR3 covers 13 residues. CDR3 coding DNA: TGTGCCAGCACCCTAGGGGGGGCCTCACCCCTCCACTTT. Protein: CASTLGGASPLHF.

This sequence joins TRBV28 and TRBJ2-1; unclear D gene. This CDR3 contains 13 residues. Germline values: CDR1 MDHEN, CDR2 SYDVKM. V lost 2 bases, J lost 8 bases, and 10 bases lay in between. In nucleotides, the CDR3 is TGTGCCAGCAGTTTAAATGCGGAACATGAGCAGTTCTTC. It specifies CASSLNAEHEQFF.

The chain recombines TRBV10-3 with TRBJ2-1; 10 bases align to TRBD1. CDR1 is ENHRY and CDR2 is SYGVKD in the germline V gene. CDR3 length equals 16 residues. Trimming took 3 bases from V and 6 from J; bases not matched to a gene: 8. CDR3 coding DNA: TGTGCCATCAGTGAAGGGGGGACAGGGGCCCCCAATGAGCAGTTCTTC. Translated: CAISEGGTGAPNEQFF.

V usage is TRBV19 and J usage is TRBJ2-5; D remains unclear. This CDR3 has 15 residues. The V gene lost 3 bases and the J gene lost 0 bases, with 11 bases spanning the gap. From germline, CDR1 is LNHDA and CDR2 SQIVND (reference sequence). CDR3 bases: TGTGCCAGTAGTATTGCTCATTACTACCAAGAGACCCAGTACTTC. This gives the protein CASSIAHYYQETQYF.

In this sample, this clone turned up once. This chain links TRBV7-8 with TRBJ2-5, with D hard to call. This CDR3 is built from 11 residues. Germline CDR1 SGHVS, CDR2 FQNEAQ. Trimming pared 4 bases from V and 5 bases from J, leaving 5 bases between. In nucleotides, the CDR3 is TGTGCCAGCAGCTCCCGGGAGACCCAGTACTTC. Translated: CASSSRETQYF.

The chain uses TRBV2 and TRBJ2-3, with 8 bases that match TRBD2. V shed 2 bases, J shed 0 bases, and the junction held 4 bases outside the gene matches. This CDR3 comprises 16 residues. Germline V gene data show CDR1 as SNHLY and CDR2 as FYNNEI. DNA for the CDR3: TGTGCCAGCAGTGAATGGGCTAGCGGGAGCACAGATACGCAGTATTTT. Amino acid sequence: CASSEWASGSTDTQYF.

The chain joins TRBV5-4 to TRBJ2-2, with D possibly being TRBD2 (7 bases). Germline V gene sequence: CDR1 SGHNT, CDR2 YYREEE (reference sequence). CDR3 length: 16 residues. V gave up 4 bases and J gave up 3 bases, with 16 bases separating them. CDR3 nucleotide sequence: TGTGCCAGCAGCCCGCGGAGGGGGAGGGACACCGGGGAGCTGTTTTTT. This encodes CASSPRRGRDTGELFF.

The gene calls are TRBV19 and TRBJ2-7; the match to TRBD1 covers 9 bases. The V and J ends lost 2 bases and 6 bases, in that order; junction bases with no gene match: 14. Germline V gives CDR1 LNHDA, CDR2 SQIVND (reference sequence). The CDR3 runs 17 residues. In DNA, the CDR3 is TGTGCCAGTAGTATAAAGTCCCTGCGGGACAGGGTCGCCGAGCAGTACTTC. Translated: CASSIKSLRDRVAEQYF.

CDR3 sequence (DNA): TGCAGCGTCCTACAGGGTAAGGACACTGAAGCTTTCTTT. This encodes CSVLQGKDTEAFF. The chain employs TRBV29-1 and TRBJ1-1; possibly TRBD1 for D (6 bases). V lost 6 bases and J lost 3, with 14 bases in between. Per germline, CDR1 SQVTM and CDR2 ANQGSEA. CDR3 length equals 13 residues.

This chain connects TRBV5-1 to TRBJ2-1; 12 nucleotides agree with TRBD2. V shed 4 bases, J shed 4 bases, and the junction held 6 bases outside the gene matches. CDR3 length equals 16 residues. Germline V gene data show CDR1 as SGHRS and CDR2 as YFSETQ. The CDR3 loop is CASSPRLAGAYNEQFF. Written as DNA, the CDR3 is TGCGCCAGCAGCCCGAGACTAGCGGGGGCATACAATGAGCAGTTCTTC.

The chain couples TRBV11-1 to TRBJ2-2; D is possibly TRBD2 (6 bases). V lost 6 bases, J lost 5 bases, and 16 bases lay in between. Germline V lookup: CDR1 SGHAT, CDR2 FQDESV (reference sequence). The CDR3 runs 15 residues. CDR3 amino acids: CASRPIGGLTGELFF. DNA of the CDR3: TGTGCCAGCAGGCCTATTGGGGGGTTAACCGGGGAGCTGTTTTTT.

This chain links TRBV9 with TRBJ1-3; D not resolved. Trimming cost V 3 bases and J 0 bases, with 7 bases left between them. The CDR3 length is 14 residues. Germline assignment: CDR1 SGDLS and CDR2 YYNGEE. This chain's CDR3 is CASSADYSGNTIYF. Written as DNA, the CDR3 is TGTGCCAGCAGCGCAGACTACTCTGGAAACACCATATATTTT. The full variable domain, in which reference TRBV9 and TRBJ1-3 provide the parts outside the CDR3, is DSGVTQTPKHLITATGQRVTLRCSPRSGDLSVYWYQQSLDQGLQFLIQYYNGEERAKGNILERFSAQQFPDLHSELNLSSLELGDSALYFCASSADYSGNTIYFGEGSWLTVV.

A note on this clone: At one boundary the junction diverges from the germline segment, which might be a read error. V and J are TRBV5-4 and TRBJ1-2, with 7 bases matching TRBD1. Germline loops: CDR1 SGHNT, CDR2 YYREEE (reference sequence). This CDR3 is built from 14 residues. CDR3 DNA: TGTGCCAGCAGCCCAGGGACAGCTAACTATGACTACACCTTC. It yields the protein CASSPGTANYDYTF.

The V and J genes are TRBV19 and TRBJ2-4, with D unresolved. CDR1 and CDR2 from the germline V gene are LNHDA and SQIVND (reference sequence). V was shortened by 6 bases and J by 5 bases, with 17 bases between the two germline ends. The CDR3 runs to 15 residues. The CDR3 spells CASSGASAAQNIQYF. The CDR3 coding sequence is TGTGCCAGTAGCGGCGCCAGCGCCGCCCAAAACATTCAGTACTTC. Combining the CDR3 with reference TRBV19 and TRBJ2-4 gives the whole variable domain DGGITQSPKYLFRKEGQNVTLSCEQNLNHDAMYWYRQDPGQGLRLIYYSQIVNDFQKGDIAEGYSVSREKKESFPLTVTSAQKNPTAFYLCASSGASAAQNIQYFGAGTRLSVL.

The chain uses TRBV3-1 (or the pseudogene TRBV3-2) and TRBJ2-3, with D possibly being TRBD2 (6 bases). Germline CDR1 LGHDT, CDR2 YNNKEL (reference sequence). V was cut by 7 bases and J by 0 bases, with 17 bases left in between. This CDR3 is 16 amino acids long. The CDR3 region has the DNA TGTGCCAGCATTAGCCCGGGAGACCTAAGCACAGATACGCAGTATTTT. Its translation: CASISPGDLSTDTQYF.

The gene calls are TRBV5-7 and TRBJ1-4; no definite D call. TRBV5-7 counts as an open reading frame of uncertain function. The CDR3 totals 14 residues. The V end lost 1 base, the J end lost 4 bases, and 8 bases lay between the germline ends. CDR3: CASSLFRHNEKLFF. The CDR3 DNA reads as TGTGCCAGCAGCTTGTTCAGACATAATGAAAAACTGTTTTTT.

This chain joins TRBV5-4 and TRBJ2-7; 10 nucleotides agree with TRBD1. The CDR3 loop spans 14 amino acids. Losses at the gene ends were 4 bases for V and 3 bases for J; bases not matched to a gene: 4. Germline V gene data show CDR1 as SGHNT and CDR2 as YYREEE (reference sequence). CDR3 in amino acids: CASSVRDRGYEQYF. The CDR3 region has the DNA TGTGCCAGCAGCGTAAGGGACAGGGGCTACGAGCAGTACTTC. The whole variable domain, filled in from reference TRBV5-4 and TRBJ2-7, reads ETGVTQSPTHLIKTRGQQVTLRCSSQSGHNTVSWYQQALGQGPQFIFQYYREEENGRGNFPPRFSGLQFPNYSSELNVNALELDDSALYLCASSVRDRGYEQYFGPGTRLTVT.

The chain links TRBV20-1 to TRBJ1-5; D unresolved. This CDR3 contains 16 residues. The germline V gene has CDR1 DFQATT and CDR2 SNEGSKA (reference sequence). With 3 bases removed from V and 0 bases from J, the gap between germline ends came to 15 bases. CDR3 nucleotide sequence: TGCAGTGCTAGTATGCAAGCCGGGTATAGCAATCAGCCCCAGCATTTT. Protein: CSASMQAGYSNQPQHF.

The table lists this clone with a few counts. The chain has TRBV6-1 and TRBJ2-7; no definite D call. V lost 2 bases to trimming and J lost 0 bases, with 11 bases between them. The CDR3 is 15 residues long. Germline V lookup: CDR1 MNHNS, CDR2 SASEGT. This CDR3 is CASSEFWQNSYEQYF. The CDR3 DNA follows: TGTGCCAGCAGTGAATTTTGGCAGAACTCCTACGAGCAGTACTTC.

The chain combines TRBV7-3 with TRBJ2-1, with 8 bases fitting TRBD2. After removal of 5 bases from V and 6 bases from J, the junction contained 12 bases not matched to a gene. The CDR3 covers 16 residues. The germline gives CDR1 SGHTA, CDR2 FQGTGA. CDR3 DNA: TGTGCCAGCAGCCCCCTCTCCGGGGGGGCTTTCAATGAGCAGTTCTTC. It specifies CASSPLSGGAFNEQFF.

The genes are TRBV5-4 and TRBJ1-2; TRBD1 matches at 8 bases. The CDR3 is made up of 14 amino acids. Germline trimming cut 4 bases from V and 5 bases from J; bases unmatched to any gene: 7. Germline values: CDR1 SGHNT, CDR2 YYREEE (reference sequence). The CDR3 DNA reads as TGTGCCAGCAGCCAAATCGGACAGGGTTATGGCTACACCTTC. It encodes CASSQIGQGYGYTF.

V gene TRBV11-2 combines with J gene TRBJ2-1; no clear D gene. V lost 2 bases, J lost 2 bases, and 13 bases lay in between. The CDR3 has 16 amino acids. From germline, CDR1 is SGHAT and CDR2 FQNNGV. The CDR3 DNA reads TGTGCCAGCAGCTTACTAGTCCGAGTTACCTACAATGAGCAGTTCTTC. Protein product: CASSLLVRVTYNEQFF.

The chain is built from TRBV4-1 and TRBJ2-2, with D perhaps matching TRBD2 (6 bases). V was pared by 0 bases and J by 6 bases, with 14 bases between. The germline V gene has CDR1 MGHRA and CDR2 YSYEKL. CDR3 length equals 16 residues. CDR3 protein: CASSQDHFRRAGELFF. The DNA of the CDR3 is TGCGCCAGCAGCCAAGATCACTTTAGGAGGGCCGGGGAGCTGTTTTTT.

The genes are TRBV19 and TRBJ2-3, with a possible D match to TRBD1 (6 bases). Germline lookup yields CDR1 LNHDA and CDR2 SQIVND (reference sequence). The CDR3 sequence is 15 residues long. V dropped 3 bases and J dropped 5 bases, with 15 bases sitting between them. This CDR3 reads CASSIAGVERDTQYF. CDR3 DNA: TGTGCCAGTAGTATCGCAGGGGTCGAGAGAGATACGCAGTATTTT.